The 10 T cell receptor beta chains below were found in one sample sequenced in a study of blood T cells in healthy people across ages. For the second PCR, which ran for about 6 to 11 cycles, a sample-barcoded 5' primer and a J-beta primer mix were used. One entry per CDR3 protein results from TCRdb running MiXCR on the 5' RACE reads. The sample lists under 700,000 distinct CDR3 sequences; around 24% were seen once. The same sample was also studied in work on T cells of mothers and their children.

Sequencing used blood. The origin of the receptors is a boy younger than 18 in good health.

This clonotype was seen more than once but under ten times. The rearrangement links TRBV7-9 to TRBJ1-5; 9 positions agree with TRBD1. V trimming: 8 bases; J trimming: 6 bases; junction bases outside the gene matches: 8. CDR3 size: 14 residues. Germline V CDR1 and CDR2: SEHNR, FQNEAQ (reference sequence). The CDR3 DNA sequence: TGTGCCAGCGGGGGACAGGGAAGAGGTCAGCCCCAGCATTTT. Its translation is CASGGQGRGQPQHF.

This clonotype has a handful of counts. V gene TRBV28 combines with J gene TRBJ2-2, with 12 bases identical to TRBD2. Per the germline V gene, CDR1 is MDHEN and CDR2 is SYDVKM. The V gene end was trimmed by 6 bases and the J gene end by 4 bases; junction bases not matched to a gene: 21. This CDR3 comprises 21 residues. CDR3 nucleotide sequence: TGTGCCAGCAGAGCCCGACTAGCGGGGGCCCGGCTCCCTCTGGGCACCGGGGAGCTGTTTTTT. It is translated as CASRARLAGARLPLGTGELFF.

This clonotype was seen a few times. The chain is built from TRBV4-2 and TRBJ1-1; TRBD1 is a possible D gene (6 bases). V was trimmed by 0 bases and J by 5 bases, leaving 13 bases between them. Per the germline V gene, CDR1 is LGHNA and CDR2 is YNFKEQ. The CDR3 has 15 amino acids. The CDR3 loop is CASSQDRAGDTEAFF. CDR3 in DNA: TGTGCCAGCAGCCAAGATAGGGCAGGGGATACTGAAGCTTTCTTT.

This clonotype was counted only a few times. The chain recombines TRBV7-2 with TRBJ1-1, with 8 bases matching TRBD1. The CDR3 is 12 amino acids. The ends lost 1 base at V and 9 bases at J; junction bases unmatched: 1. CDR1 and CDR2 (germline): SGHTA, FQGNSA. CDR3 bases: TGTGCCAGCAGCTTAGGGGACAGGAAAGCTTTCTTT. Amino acid sequence: CASSLGDRKAFF.

This clonotype was picked up a small number of times. The chain combines TRBV20-1 with TRBJ1-2; 7 nucleotides match TRBD1. The trim removed 1 base at V and 4 bases at J, leaving 0 bases unmatched. Germline V lookup: CDR1 DFQATT, CDR2 SNEGSKA (reference sequence). This CDR3 spans 12 amino acids. The CDR3 sequence: CSARGTGYGYTF. As DNA, the CDR3 is TGCAGTGCTAGAGGGACAGGCTATGGCTACACCTTC.

The rearrangement links TRBV7-2 to TRBJ2-3; D gene ambiguous. Between the trimmed V and J ends, which lost 5 bases and 5 bases, there was a span of 20 bases. CDR3 length: 16 amino acids. Germline V lookup: CDR1 SGHTA, CDR2 FQGNSA. CDR3 in DNA: TGTGCCAGCAGCGCGTTCGCCGGGCTCAATTTAGATACGCAGTATTTT. Protein sequence: CASSAFAGLNLDTQYF.

The rearrangement uses TRBV29-1 and TRBJ2-2; D possibly corresponds to TRBD2 (6 bases). Germline V gives CDR1 SQVTM, CDR2 ANQGSEA. The germline V and J ends were trimmed by 5 bases and 6 bases, with 13 bases remaining between them. This CDR3 contains 13 residues. Here the CDR3 reads CSVRETPAGELFF. The CDR3 DNA follows: TGCAGCGTTCGGGAGACACCGGCCGGGGAGCTGTTTTTT.

The rearrangement links TRBV27 to TRBJ2-5; possible D gene TRBD1, 5 bases. Looked up from germline, CDR1 is MNHEY and CDR2 is SMNVEV (reference sequence). V was cut by 8 bases and J by 0 bases, with 13 bases left in between. This CDR3 spans 14 amino acids. In DNA form, the CDR3 reads TGTGCCAGCGGTCACCAGGGAAACCAAGAGACCCAGTACTTC. Its translation: CASGHQGNQETQYF.

This clonotype was seen a handful of times. CDR3 DNA: TGTGCCAGCAGCCAAGGCAGGGGGACAACTAATGAAAAACTGTTTTTT. Its protein product is CASSQGRGTTNEKLFF. V is TRBV14 and J is TRBJ1-4; 7 nucleotides line up with TRBD1. Germline lookup yields CDR1 SGHDN and CDR2 FVKESK. V lost 1 base, J lost 0 bases, and 2 bases stayed unmatched. The CDR3 contains 16 residues.

This clonotype came up a few times. The chain uses TRBV7-8 and TRBJ2-7, with TRBD2 matching 9 bases. The length of the CDR3 is 15 residues. Germline V gene data show CDR1 as SGHVS and CDR2 as FQNEAQ. The V gene end was trimmed by 2 bases and the J gene end by 6 bases; junction bases not matched to a gene: 8. The CDR3 spells CASSLLGLAGREQYF. The DNA for the CDR3 is TGTGCCAGCAGCTTATTAGGCCTAGCGGGACGCGAGCAGTACTTC.